Below are 9 T cell receptor beta chains sequenced from a single sample in a study of cytomegalovirus exposure and HLA in healthy donors. TCRdb keeps only in-frame clones here, not all; method: immunoSEQ multiplex PCR. This table has about 200,000 clones, roughly 83% appearing once. Material for sequencing was PBMCs. The receptors were sampled from a woman between 18 and 29 years old in good health and CMV-seronegative.

The chain links TRBV13 to TRBJ1-6; 12 bases are shared with TRBD1. Trimming took 5 bases from V and 8 from J; bases not matched to a gene: 7. CDR3 length equals 16 residues. Per the germline V gene, CDR1 is PRHDT and CDR2 is FYEKMQ (reference sequence). The CDR3 protein is CASSTRDRGLYSPLHF. Written as DNA, the CDR3 is TGTGCCAGCAGCACAAGGGACAGGGGGCTTTATTCACCCCTCCACTTT. The full variable domain, with the rest looked up from reference TRBV13 and TRBJ1-6, is AAGVIQSPRHLIKEKRETATLKCYPIPRHDTVYWYQQGPGQDPQFLISFYEKMQSDKGSIPDRFSAQQFSDYHSELNMSSLELGDSALYFCASSTRDRGLYSPLHFGNGTRLTVT.

The genes are TRBV27 and TRBJ2-3; TRBD2 agrees at 10 bases. The CDR3 is 16 residues long. Trimming took 6 bases from V and 1 from J; bases not matched to a gene: 7. Germline values: CDR1 MNHEY, CDR2 SMNVEV (reference sequence). CDR3 sequence reads: CASRSPLAGGTDTQYF. Here the CDR3 DNA reads TGTGCCAGCAGATCACCGCTAGCGGGAGGCACAGATACGCAGTATTTT.

This rearrangement joins TRBV4-1 to TRBJ2-7; D could derive from TRBD1 or TRBD2 (5 bases each). CDR1 MGHRA and CDR2 YSYEKL come from the germline V gene. CDR3 length equals 16 residues. V gave up 2 bases and J gave up 4 bases, with 18 bases separating them. The CDR3 bases are TGCGCCAGCAGCCAAACGCTGGCAGGGAGTGAGTACGAGCAGTACTTC. Protein: CASSQTLAGSEYEQYF.

This chain links TRBV14 with TRBJ2-7, with 9 nucleotides matching TRBD1. J gave up 4 bases and V 4 bases, and 8 bases lay outside the gene matches. CDR1 and CDR2 (germline): SGHDN, FVKESK. CDR3 size: 15 residues. CDR3: CASSPRGQGFYEQYF. CDR3 DNA sequence: TGTGCCAGCAGCCCTCGGGGACAGGGCTTTTACGAGCAGTACTTC.

This rearrangement joins TRBV14 to TRBJ1-2; possible D gene TRBD1, 6 bases. The CDR3 spans 15 residues. CDR1 and CDR2 (germline): SGHDN, FVKESK. Trimming shortened V by 3 bases and J by 2 bases, and 13 bases separated the two germline ends. Here the CDR3 reads CASSHREGENYGYTF. Here the CDR3 DNA reads TGTGCCAGCAGCCATCGAGAGGGGGAGAACTATGGCTACACCTTC.

The rearrangement uses TRBV6-1 and TRBJ2-6; 7 bases are shared with TRBD1. The germline gives CDR1 MNHNS, CDR2 SASEGT. CDR3 size: 15 residues. V was pared by 2 bases and J by 2 bases, with 0 bases of the junction left unmatched. CDR3 amino acids: CASSEQGAGANVLTF. In DNA form, the CDR3 reads TGTGCCAGCAGTGAACAGGGGGCTGGGGCCAACGTCCTGACTTTC.

The rearrangement joins TRBV6-1 to TRBJ1-1, with D hard to call. The CDR3 length is 13 residues. Germline values: CDR1 MNHNS, CDR2 SASEGT. With 7 bases removed from V and 0 bases from J, the gap between germline ends came to 9 bases. The CDR3 protein is CASIGFMNTEAFF. In DNA, the CDR3 is TGTGCCAGCATTGGCTTTATGAACACTGAAGCTTTCTTT.

The chain's CDR3 is CASGSGGPTDTQYF. CDR3 DNA: TGTGCTAGCGGATCCGGGGGACCCACAGATACGCAGTATTTT. The chain combines TRBV7-7 with TRBJ2-3; D might be TRBD2 (6 bases). The CDR3 has 14 amino acids. Germline V gene sequence: CDR1 SSHAT, CDR2 FNYEAQ (reference sequence).

In its sample, this clone was seen once. The CDR3 reads CASSLEGGSSPLHF. As DNA, the CDR3 is TGCGCCAGCAGCTTGGAAGGGGGTTCTTCACCCCTCCACTTT. This chain connects TRBV5-1 to TRBJ1-6, with D tentatively TRBD1 (6 bases). The CDR3 runs to 14 residues. V lost 0 bases, J lost 9 bases, and 10 bases lay in between. Germline V gene lookup returns CDR1 SGHRS and CDR2 YFSETQ.